This T cell receptor (beta chain) was identified during a study of shared clonotypes between healthy human individuals. Study results and caveats: Shared clonotypes: about 5.3% naive CD4, around 4% naive CD8, 2% to 2.5% memory CD4, 0.4% to 0.45% memory CD8.

The germline V gene has CDR1 SNHLY and CDR2 FYNNEI. The germline V and J ends were trimmed by 7 bases and 2 bases, with 11 bases remaining between them. The CDR3 is 13 amino acids. Evenly divided among several immunoSEQ plates was the genomic DNA of each subset. TCRdb's copy holds only in-frame clones and misses some; the assay was immunoSEQ multiplex PCR. The sample lists some 600,000 clones, approximately 96% seen once, with approximately 0.1% in the top ten. A note on this clone: No antigen is known for it.

Naivety among CD8 cells was defined by CD45RO negativity and positive CCR7 selection, thereby excluding terminally differentiated effector memory CD45RA+ cells. The rearrangement links TRBV2 to TRBJ2-5; D ambiguous. The sequence came from a woman between 25 and 40 years old in good health. Sequencing was done on a sample of naive CD8+ T cells sorted from blood. The CDR3 coding sequence is TGTGCCAGCACCCGTTGGGGACAAGAGACCCAGTACTTC. This gives the protein CASTRWGQETQYF.